This T cell receptor beta chain appears in the sequencing data of a study of technical replicates of blood from a handful of donors. This CDR3 is built from 16 residues. The V end was cut by 8 bases, the J end by 0 bases, with 17 bases between. Germline V lookup: CDR1 MDHEN, CDR2 SYDVKM. Clones were read by immunoSEQ multiplex PCR, and TCRdb kept only the in-frame ones, dropping some. The sample contains approximately 81,000 clones, 90% to 97% of which appear only once. Material for sequencing was T cells isolated from PBMCs. The rearrangement joins TRBV28 to TRBJ1-5; D remains ambiguous. The receptor was isolated from a human donor in good health. CDR3 amino acids: CASGGRLSRSNQPQHF. The CDR3 DNA reads as TGTGCCAGCGGCGGGCGACTTTCTCGTAGCAATCAGCCCCAGCATTTT. Together with reference TRBV28 and TRBJ1-5, the CDR3 gives the full variable domain: DVKVTQSSRYLVKRTGEKVFLECVQDMDHENMFWYRQDPGLGLRLIYFSYDVKMKEKGDIPEGYSVSREKKERFSLILESASTNQTSMYLCASGGRLSRSNQPQHFGDGTRLSIL.